A single sample is the source of the 21 T cell receptor beta chains below, sequenced in a study of blood T cell repertoires in COVID-19. Measured with immunoSEQ multiplex PCR; TCRdb has only the in-frame clones, and not every one. The data show hundreds of thousands of clones, around 87% seen once. Specimen: peripheral blood. The receptors here all came from a woman in her fifties or sixties with COVID-19, enrolled during active disease.

The rearrangement uses TRBV3-1 (or the pseudogene TRBV3-2) and TRBJ2-3, with 8 bases lining up with TRBD2. This CDR3 has 13 amino acids. CDR1 and CDR2 (germline): LGHDT, YNNKEL (reference sequence). Trimming took 2 bases from V and 5 from J; bases not matched to a gene: 0. The CDR3 nucleotides are TGTGCCAGCAGCCAACGGGGGGGAGATACGCAGTATTTT. Translated: CASSQRGGDTQYF.

V and J are TRBV6-6 and TRBJ2-7; D is possibly TRBD1 (6 bases). V lost 4 bases, J lost 7 bases, and 11 bases lay in between. Germline CDR1 is MNHNY and CDR2 is SVGAGI (reference sequence). The CDR3 loop spans 12 amino acids. The CDR3 coding sequence is TGTGCCAGCAGTTGGGCAGGGGAAGAGCAGTACTTC. This encodes CASSWAGEEQYF.

V is TRBV9 and J is TRBJ1-1; D is possibly TRBD1 (5 bases). The germline V gene encodes CDR1 SGDLS and CDR2 YYNGEE. There are 18 residues in the CDR3. Trimming pared 3 bases from V and 3 bases from J, leaving 24 bases between. The CDR3 DNA reads as TGTGCCAGCAGCGGCCCGGGACTTAACTCCGGGGGGTACACTGAAGCTTTCTTT. Amino acids: CASSGPGLNSGGYTEAFF.

CDR3 sequence (DNA): TGTGCCAGCAGCCAAGACAGGGGGAACACTGAAGCTTTCTTT. Translated: CASSQDRGNTEAFF. The V call is TRBV6-6, the J call TRBJ1-1; 8 bases line up with TRBD1. In germline, CDR1 is MNHNY, CDR2 SVGAGI (reference sequence). This CDR3 spans 14 amino acids. The junction had 4 bases not matched to a gene; V was cut back by 6 bases and J by 1 base.

This chain connects TRBV2 to TRBJ2-2; D is possibly TRBD2 (6 bases). The CDR3 consists of 13 residues. V gave up 6 bases and J gave up 5 bases, with 10 bases separating them. CDR1 is SNHLY and CDR2 is FYNNEI in the germline V gene. The CDR3 region has the DNA TGTGCCAGCAGGAGACTAGAAACCGGGGAGCTGTTTTTT. Translation gives CASRRLETGELFF.

The gene calls are TRBV25-1 and TRBJ2-2, with D maybe TRBD2 (6 bases). The CDR3 is 15 amino acids. V gave up 3 bases and J gave up 3 bases, with 11 bases separating them. Germline CDR1 reads MGHDK; CDR2 reads SYGVNS. CDR3 in DNA: TGTGCCAGCAGTGACGGGACTCCTTACACCGGGGAGCTGTTTTTT. This gives the protein CASSDGTPYTGELFF.

This clone was detected only once. The chain couples TRBV7-2 to TRBJ1-3; D uncertain. The V end lost 1 base, the J end lost 0 bases, and 13 bases lay between the germline ends. The CDR3 loop spans 17 amino acids. Germline V gene sequence: CDR1 SGHTA, CDR2 FQGNSA. The CDR3 DNA sequence: TGTGCCAGCAGCTTAGTGGCGGCTCAGAGCTCTGGAAACACCATATATTTT. It translates to CASSLVAAQSSGNTIYF.

This clone appeared a few times. The chain recombines TRBV6-5 with TRBJ2-1, with D maybe TRBD2 (7 bases). The CDR3 is 14 amino acids. Germline values: CDR1 MNHEY, CDR2 SVGAGI. V was cut by 6 bases and J by 8 bases, with 17 bases left in between. The CDR3 coding sequence is TGTGCCAGCAGCGGAAGGGGGGAGGGGGATGAGCAGTTCTTC. It is translated as CASSGRGEGDEQFF.

The chain's CDR3 is CASSTKWDRADYGYTF. CDR3 nucleotide sequence: TGTGCCAGCAGTACAAAATGGGACAGGGCGGACTATGGCTACACCTTC. The chain combines TRBV28 with TRBJ1-2; 9 bases are a match to TRBD1. CDR3 length: 16 amino acids. CDR1 is MDHEN, CDR2 SYDVKM, per germline. After removal of 5 bases from V and 3 bases from J, the junction contained 10 bases not matched to a gene.

The gene calls are TRBV6-2 or TRBV6-3 and TRBJ1-1, with TRBD1 as a possible D gene (6 bases). In germline, CDR1 is MNHEY, CDR2 SVGEGT. The germline V and J ends were trimmed by 2 bases and 4 bases, with 14 bases remaining between them. This CDR3 is built from 15 residues. CDR3 amino acids: CASSYEGGGLTEAFF. The CDR3 nucleotides read TGTGCCAGCAGTTACGAAGGGGGAGGGCTCACTGAAGCTTTCTTT.

This clone was seen once. CDR3 nucleotide sequence: TGTGCCAGCAGCTTGGATAGCGGGCCTAGCACAGATACGCAGTATTTT. This gives the protein CASSLDSGPSTDTQYF. The chain joins TRBV7-9 to TRBJ2-3, with 7 bases aligning to TRBD2. Germline CDR1 SEHNR, CDR2 FQNEAQ (reference sequence). The ends lost 3 bases at V and 0 bases at J; junction bases unmatched: 6. The CDR3 totals 16 residues.

The V call is TRBV5-1, the J call TRBJ2-3, with 9 bases aligning to TRBD2. J gave up 6 bases and V 7 bases, and 12 bases lay outside the gene matches. From germline, CDR1 is SGHRS and CDR2 YFSETQ. The CDR3 consists of 15 residues. CDR3 DNA: TGCGCCAGCTATGACCCCGGACTAGCGCCCGATACGCAGTATTTT. Protein: CASYDPGLAPDTQYF.

The V call is TRBV29-1, the J call TRBJ1-2, with D perhaps matching TRBD1 (6 bases). This CDR3 spans 12 amino acids. Germline V gene sequence: CDR1 SQVTM, CDR2 ANQGSEA. With 2 bases removed from V and 5 bases from J, the gap between germline ends came to 9 bases. The CDR3 is CSVELQGYGYTF. DNA for the CDR3: TGCAGCGTTGAACTGCAGGGGTATGGCTACACCTTC. The entire variable domain, with the rest obtained from reference TRBV29-1 and TRBJ1-2, is as follows: SAVISQKPSRDICQRGTSLTIQCQVDSQVTMMFWYRQQPGQSLTLIATANQGSEATYESGFVIDKFPISRPNLTFSTLTVSNMSPEDSSIYLCSVELQGYGYTFGSGTRLTVV.

The CDR3 region is CASSVGSGEQFF. The CDR3 DNA reads as TGTGCCAGCAGCGTAGGTTCGGGTGAGCAGTTCTTC. The chain combines TRBV9 with TRBJ2-1; unclear D gene. The germline V gene encodes CDR1 SGDLS and CDR2 YYNGEE. Trimming left V 0 bases short and J 9 bases short, with 7 bases between. The CDR3 has 12 amino acids.

The rearrangement links TRBV7-9 to TRBJ1-6, with 8 nucleotides matching TRBD1. J gave up 7 bases and V 0 bases, and 2 bases lay outside the gene matches. This CDR3 is 15 amino acids long. Germline V CDR1 and CDR2: SEHNR, FQNEAQ (reference sequence). The CDR3 here is CASSLADRANSPLHF. The CDR3 region has the DNA TGTGCCAGCAGCTTAGCGGACAGGGCAAATTCACCCCTCCACTTT.

V gene TRBV5-1 combines with J gene TRBJ2-1; 7 positions agree with TRBD2. CDR3 length: 15 amino acids. Germline V gene sequence: CDR1 SGHRS, CDR2 YFSETQ. V trimming: 0 bases; J trimming: 7 bases; junction bases outside the gene matches: 7. CDR3 DNA: TGCGCCAGCAGCTTGGTAGCGGGCCCTGGAAATGAGCAGTTCTTC. It translates to CASSLVAGPGNEQFF.

This chain joins TRBV5-1 and TRBJ1-2; D unresolved. Deletions cut 0 bases from V and 1 base from J, with 7 bases between. The length of the CDR3 is 14 residues. Looked up from germline, CDR1 is SGHRS and CDR2 is YFSETQ. As DNA, the CDR3 is TGCGCCAGCAGCTTGGAGACAAGTAACTATGGCTACACCTTC. This encodes CASSLETSNYGYTF. Combining the CDR3 with reference TRBV5-1 and TRBJ1-2 gives the whole variable domain KAGVTQTPRYLIKTRGQQVTLSCSPISGHRSVSWYQQTPGQGLQFLFEYFSETQRNKGNFPGRFSGRQFSNSRSEMNVSTLELGDSALYLCASSLETSNYGYTFGSGTRLTVV.

This chain links TRBV19 with TRBJ2-3; maybe TRBD2 (7 bases). CDR1 LNHDA and CDR2 SQIVND come from the germline V gene (reference sequence). The CDR3 runs 16 residues. The V and J ends lost 1 base and 4 bases respectively, with 15 bases between them. The CDR3 loop is CASSIGGRGGADTQYF. The CDR3 bases are TGTGCCAGTAGTATAGGAGGGAGGGGGGGCGCAGATACGCAGTATTTT.

The V and J genes are TRBV19 and TRBJ2-7, with TRBD1 matching over 8 bases. The CDR3 is made up of 12 amino acids. The V gene end was trimmed by 8 bases and the J gene end by 5 bases; junction bases not matched to a gene: 5. The germline V gene has CDR1 LNHDA and CDR2 SQIVND (reference sequence). The CDR3 loop is CASGQGNDEQYF. CDR3 coding DNA: TGTGCCAGTGGACAGGGTAACGACGAGCAGTACTTC.

The chain uses TRBV30 and TRBJ2-2, with TRBD2 as a possible D gene (5 bases). V was trimmed by 4 bases and J by 1 base, leaving 13 bases between them. Germline V gene sequence: CDR1 GTSNPN, CDR2 SVGIG (reference sequence). The length of the CDR3 is 15 residues. The CDR3, as DNA: TGTGCCTGGACCCTAGACTACATGAACACCGGGGAGCTGTTTTTT. Translation gives CAWTLDYMNTGELFF.

V is TRBV9 and J is TRBJ2-3; 8 bases agree with TRBD1. Germline CDR1 is SGDLS and CDR2 is YYNGEE. This CDR3 is 16 amino acids long. Trimming removed 4 bases from V and 8 bases from J; junction bases left unmatched: 15. The CDR3 loop reads CASSSPGTGGRSTQYF. CDR3 in DNA: TGTGCCAGCAGCTCCCCCGGGACAGGTGGACGGAGTACGCAGTATTTT.